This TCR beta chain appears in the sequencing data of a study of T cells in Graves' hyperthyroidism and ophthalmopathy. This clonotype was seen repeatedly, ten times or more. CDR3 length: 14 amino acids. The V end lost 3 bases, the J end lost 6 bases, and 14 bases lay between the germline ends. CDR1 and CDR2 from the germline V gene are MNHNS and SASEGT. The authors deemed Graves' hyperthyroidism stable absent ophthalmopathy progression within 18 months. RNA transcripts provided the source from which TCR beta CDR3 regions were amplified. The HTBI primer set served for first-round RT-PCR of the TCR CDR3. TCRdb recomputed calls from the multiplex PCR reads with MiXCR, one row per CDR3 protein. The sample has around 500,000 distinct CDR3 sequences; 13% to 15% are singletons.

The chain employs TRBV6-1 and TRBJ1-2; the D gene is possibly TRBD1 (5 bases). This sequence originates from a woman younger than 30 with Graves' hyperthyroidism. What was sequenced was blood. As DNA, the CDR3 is TGTGCCAGCAGTGAGGGGCGGACCGTTAATGGCTACACCTTC. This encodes CASSEGRTVNGYTF.